This TCR beta chain was recorded in a study of T-cell memory formation after mild COVID-19. Study-level points and caveats: The main location of contracting CD4+ clones was CM and EM, and that of contracting CD8+ clones was EMRA. There was a balanced CD4/CD8 profile in clones contracting day 15 to 85, and later expanders leaned CD4+.

It was 5'RACE with constant-segment primers that produced the TCR alpha and TCR beta cDNA libraries, which carried sample barcodes and UMIs. TCRdb re-called the 5' RACE reads through MiXCR, storing one row per CDR3 protein. The table includes roughly 600,000 distinct CDR3 sequences, more than 15% detected once. Note on this clonotype: What it binds is unknown.

There are 18 residues in the CDR3. The V gene lost 6 bases and the J gene lost 0 bases, with 23 bases spanning the gap. Germline lookup yields CDR1 MNHEY and CDR2 SMNVEV (reference sequence). V usage is TRBV27 and J usage is TRBJ1-2; a weak D match, TRBD1 (6 bases). What was sequenced was PBMCs or a T cell subset sorted from them (not recorded which). The TCR comes from an adult woman who had mild COVID-19 (a few samples of this study predate the infection). Cell type and time point are not known. The CDR3 DNA is TGTGCCAGCAGCCACCACTCCCCCTCAGGGGTTACTAACTATGGCTACACCTTC. The encoded protein is CASSHHSPSGVTNYGYTF.